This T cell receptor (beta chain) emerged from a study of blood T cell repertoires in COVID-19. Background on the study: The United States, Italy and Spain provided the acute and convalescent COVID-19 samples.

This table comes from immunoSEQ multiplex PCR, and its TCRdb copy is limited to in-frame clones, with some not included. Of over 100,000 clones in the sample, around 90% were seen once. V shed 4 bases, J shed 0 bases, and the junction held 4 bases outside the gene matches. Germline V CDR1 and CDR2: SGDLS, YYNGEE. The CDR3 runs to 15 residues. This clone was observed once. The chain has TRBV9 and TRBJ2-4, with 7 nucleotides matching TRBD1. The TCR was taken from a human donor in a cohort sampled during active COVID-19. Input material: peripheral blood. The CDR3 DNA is TGTGCCAGCAGCCCAACAGGGGTAGCCAAAAACATTCAGTACTTC. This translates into CASSPTGVAKNIQYF.